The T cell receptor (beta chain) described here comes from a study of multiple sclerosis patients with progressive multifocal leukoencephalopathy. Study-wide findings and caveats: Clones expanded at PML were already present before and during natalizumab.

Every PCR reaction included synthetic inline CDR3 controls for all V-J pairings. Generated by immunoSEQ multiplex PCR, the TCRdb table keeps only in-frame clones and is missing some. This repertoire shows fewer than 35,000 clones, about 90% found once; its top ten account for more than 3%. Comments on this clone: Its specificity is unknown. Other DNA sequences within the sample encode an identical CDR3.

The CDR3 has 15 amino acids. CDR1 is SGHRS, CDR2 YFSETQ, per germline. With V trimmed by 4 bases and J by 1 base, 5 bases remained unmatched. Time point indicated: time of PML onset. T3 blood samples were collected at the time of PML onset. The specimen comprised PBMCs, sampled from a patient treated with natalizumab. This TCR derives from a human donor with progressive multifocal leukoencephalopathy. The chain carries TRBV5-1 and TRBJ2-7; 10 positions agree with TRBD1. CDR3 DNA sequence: TGCGCCAGCAGCCTGGGACAGGGGTTTTCCTACGAGCAGTACTTC. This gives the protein CASSLGQGFSYEQYF. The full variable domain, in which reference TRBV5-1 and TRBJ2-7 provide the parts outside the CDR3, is KAGVTQTPRYLIKTRGQQVTLSCSPISGHRSVSWYQQTPGQGLQFLFEYFSETQRNKGNFPGRFSGRQFSNSRSEMNVSTLELGDSALYLCASSLGQGFSYEQYFGPGTRLTVT.